The rows below give T cell receptor beta chains drawn from one sample of a study of cytomegalovirus exposure and HLA in healthy donors. Profiling relied on immunoSEQ multiplex PCR, and the TCRdb table lists in-frame clones only, not all of them. The data hold 90,000 to 120,000 clones, with 73% observed a single time. The sample was PBMCs. These receptors all come from a man aged 30-40 years in good health and CMV-seronegative. The CDR3 runs from the conserved cysteine through the conserved F or W. A D gene is named only where the DNA matches it firmly. Clone size appears in some rows only: once, few, many, or a class for an expanded clone.

v_gene	abundance	d_gene	j_gene	CDR3nt	CDR3aa
TRBV7-9	few	TRBD2	TRBJ2-5	TGTGCCAGCAGCTCGACTAGCGGGAGGGCCTGGGAGACCCAGTACTTC	CASSSTSGRAWETQYF
TRBV6-1	.	.	TRBJ2-2	TGTGCCAGCAGTGAACTGGGGGCTACCGGGGAGCTGTTTTTT	CASSELGATGELFF
TRBV6-5	few	TRBD2	TRBJ2-1	TGTGCCAGCAATCCACTAGCGGGGGCCAACAATGAGCAGTTCTTC	CASNPLAGANNEQFF
TRBV28	.	.	TRBJ2-1	TGTGCCAGCAGTCCAACCTTAGGACAGAACTCCTACAATGAGCAGTTCTTC	CASSPTLGQNSYNEQFF
TRBV2	.	.	TRBJ2-4	TGTGCCAGCATAGGTGCGACAGTTCAGTACTTC	CASIGATVQYF
TRBV2	.	TRBD2	TRBJ2-3	TGTGCCAGCAGTGAAGGGAGCGGGGGTACAGATACGCAGTATTTT	CASSEGSGGTDTQYF
TRBV19	.	.	TRBJ1-1	TGTGCCAGTAGTATCAGTCAGTCACCTGAAGCTTTCTTT	CASSISQSPEAFF
TRBV7-3	.	.	TRBJ2-5	TGTGCCAGCAGCTTGGGCGCGCAGGGATCGGGCCAAGAGACCCAGTACTTC	CASSLGAQGSGQETQYF
TRBV9	.	TRBD1	TRBJ2-2	TGTGCCAGCAGCGTGACAGGGGGAAACACCGGGGAGCTGTTTTTT	CASSVTGGNTGELFF
TRBV2	.	TRBD2	TRBJ2-7	TGTGCCAGCAGGGGGACTAGCGGGGGGACCTACGAGCAGTACTTC	CASRGTSGGTYEQYF
TRBV5-6	once	.	TRBJ1-1	TGTGCCAGCAGCCCCGCCTTGGGCCCTGAAGCTTTCTTT	CASSPALGPEAFF
TRBV9	few	.	TRBJ1-3	TGTGCCAGCAGCCTACAGGGAAGCTCTGGAAACACCATATATTTT	CASSLQGSSGNTIYF
TRBV6-1	.	.	TRBJ1-5	TGTGCCAGCACCCGACAGTACAATCAGCCCCAGCATTTT	CASTRQYNQPQHF
TRBV4-1	.	TRBD2	TRBJ2-7	TGCGCCAGCGGAAGCGGGAGGGCCTCCTACGAGCAGTACTTC	CASGSGRASYEQYF
TRBV5-1	.	.	TRBJ1-3	TGCGCCAGCAGCGTGGACACCCTTGGAAACACCATATATTTT	CASSVDTLGNTIYF
TRBV14	.	TRBD2	TRBJ2-2	TGTGCCAGCAGCCACCCCGGACTAGCGGGAGGCCCTAACACCGGGGAGCTGTTTTTT	CASSHPGLAGGPNTGELFF
TRBV29-1	.	TRBD1	TRBJ1-2	TGCAGCGTAACTAAGGGACAGGCAGGGGGCTACACCTTC	CSVTKGQAGGYTF
TRBV7-9	.	TRBD2	TRBJ2-3	TGTGCCAGCAGCTTAGTAAGCGGGACCAACACAGATACGCAGTATTTT	CASSLVSGTNTDTQYF
TRBV5-1	.	.	TRBJ2-7	TGCGCCAGCAACCGAGAGCTAGGGGGCTCCTACGAGCAGTACTTC	CASNRELGGSYEQYF
TRBV6-4	.	TRBD2	TRBJ2-1	TGTGCCAGCAGGGGACTAGCGGGAGGGCTGAATGAGCAGTTCTTC	CASRGLAGGLNEQFF
TRBV9	.	TRBD1	TRBJ1-1	TGTGCCAGCAGCGTGACAGGGGAGGGAAACACTGAAGCTTTCTTT	CASSVTGEGNTEAFF
TRBV5-1	.	TRBD2	TRBJ2-1	TGCGCCAGCAGCCCTAACAGCGGGAGTGACAATGAGCAGTTCTTC	CASSPNSGSDNEQFF
TRBV12-5	.	TRBD2	TRBJ2-1	TGTGCTAGTGGTTGGTCCGGGACTAGCAGGAATGAGCAGTTCTTC	CASGWSGTSRNEQFF
TRBV6-1	.	TRBD1	TRBJ2-7	TGTGCCAGCAGTGAACAGGGGGCGGGCTACGAGCAGTACTTC	CASSEQGAGYEQYF
TRBV27	.	TRBD2	TRBJ2-5	TGTGCCAGCAGTTTAAGAGCGGGACCCGGGGGGACCCAGTACTTC	CASSLRAGPGGTQYF
TRBV30	.	.	TRBJ2-7	TGTGCCTGTATGCAGGGGTGGGACGGCTCCTACGAGCAGTACTTC	CACMQGWDGSYEQYF
TRBV2	.	.	TRBJ1-6	TGTGCCAGCCGGGGGGATTCTTCACCCCTCCACTTT	CASRGDSSPLHF
TRBV6-1	.	TRBD2	TRBJ2-1	TGTGCCAGCAAAAGGGGGCTAGCGGGGGGGAAGGAGCAGTTCTTC	CASKRGLAGGKEQFF
TRBV9	.	TRBD2	TRBJ2-5	TGTGCCAGCAGCGTAGGAACTAGCGGAGAAGAGACCCAGTACTTC	CASSVGTSGEETQYF
TRBV5-1	.	.	TRBJ1-2	TGCGCCAGCAGCTTCGCAGGGGACTATGGCTACACCTTC	CASSFAGDYGYTF
TRBV5-4	.	TRBD2	TRBJ2-7	TGTGCCAGCAGCTTGGAGCGGGGCTACGAGCAGTACTTC	CASSLERGYEQYF
TRBV5-4	few	TRBD1	TRBJ1-1	TGTGCCAGCAGCCTTTACAGGGGGCACACTGAAGCTTTCTTT	CASSLYRGHTEAFF
TRBV10-3	.	.	TRBJ1-6	TGTGCCATCAGTGAGTCGGGGGGATCGATTAATTCACCCCTCCACTTT	CAISESGGSINSPLHF
TRBV5-5	once	TRBD2	TRBJ2-7	TGTGCCAGCAGCGGGACGGGAGGTTCCTACGAGCAGTACTTC	CASSGTGGSYEQYF
TRBV7-3	.	TRBD2	TRBJ2-2	TGTGCCAGCAGCTTACTAGCGGGCGCGAACACCGGGGAGCTGTTTTTT	CASSLLAGANTGELFF
TRBV11-3	.	.	TRBJ1-6	TGTGCCAGCAGCTTAGATCAGGCTTCACCCCTCCACTTT	CASSLDQASPLHF
TRBV2	.	.	TRBJ2-1	TGTGCCAGCAGTGAAGAGAGCAATTACAATGAGCAGTTCTTC	CASSEESNYNEQFF
TRBV19	.	TRBD1	TRBJ2-7	TGTGCCAGTAGTGCCAGGGACAGCTCCTACGAGCAGTACTTC	CASSARDSSYEQYF
TRBV10-3	.	TRBD2	TRBJ2-7	TGTGCCATCAGTGAGAGACTAGCGGGGGGGCATTTCGAGCAGTACTTC	CAISERLAGGHFEQYF